This T cell receptor beta chain comes out of a study of neurological immune-mediated disorders. TCRdb processed the 5' RACE reads anew with MiXCR; each CDR3 protein has one entry. The sample yields tens of thousands of distinct CDR3 sequences, over 12% seen once. This clonotype was seen many times. V trimming: 3 bases; J trimming: 6 bases; junction bases outside the gene matches: 9. Germline-derived CDR1 and CDR2 are SGHRS and YFSETQ. The CDR3 covers 15 residues. The chain combines TRBV5-1 with TRBJ2-5, with 9 positions matching TRBD2. This TCR derives from a woman between 50 and 59 years old in good health. Sample: PBMCs. This CDR3 reads CASSSGTSQRKTQYF. CDR3 bases: TGCGCCAGCAGCTCGGGGACTAGCCAGAGAAAGACCCAGTACTTC. Combining the CDR3 with reference TRBV5-1 and TRBJ2-5 gives the whole variable domain KAGVTQTPRYLIKTRGQQVTLSCSPISGHRSVSWYQQTPGQGLQFLFEYFSETQRNKGNFPGRFSGRQFSNSRSEMNVSTLELGDSALYLCASSSGTSQRKTQYFGPGTRLLVL.